This T cell receptor (beta chain) was identified during a study of T cell repertoires in cytomegalovirus infection. Study summary: As its CMV epitopes, the study selected recently identified HLA-C-restricted and well-studied HLA-B-restricted targets.

TCRdb fed the reads into MiXCR, producing one record per CDR3 protein. The sample consists of just over 450,000 distinct CDR3 sequences, roughly 42% of them appearing once. Comment on this clonotype: The antigen is not known.

The CDR3 has 16 amino acids. The V segment lost 7 bases and the J segment 3 bases; nucleotides outside the gene matches: 14. Germline values: CDR1 MNHEY, CDR2 SVGAGI. The receptor was isolated from a human donor in good health (CMV status not recorded). Some clones in this sample may be carry-over from other donors' samples. The starting material was cultured PBMCs, obtained from culture after CMV antigen stimulation. V gene TRBV6-5 combines with J gene TRBJ2-5; 7 positions match TRBD2. This CDR3 is CASNRASGLTKETQYF. The DNA of the CDR3 is TGTGCCAGCAATCGGGCTAGCGGACTGACGAAAGAGACCCAGTACTTC.